This T cell receptor beta chain comes out of a study of T-cell reconstitution after alpha-beta-depleted transplantation in children. The study, taken as a whole, reports: The authors attributed T-cell counts and diversity one year after transplant mostly to newly produced T cells. Several hundred graft clones that had expanded were reportedly the source of alpha-beta T cells about two months after transplant.

Note on this clonotype: The target antigen is unknown. A much larger clone is a single base away; this may be a read error.

The length of the CDR3 is 17 residues. Germline CDR1 reads MRHNA; CDR2 reads SNTAGT. A TCRbeta library incorporating unique molecular identifiers was prepared. TCRdb re-called the PCR reads with MiXCR, one entry per CDR3 protein. The sample carries approximately 190,000 distinct CDR3 sequences, roughly 6.5% recorded once. The chain employs TRBV6-4 and TRBJ2-1; D remains unclear. The source is a girl under three years old with combined immunodeficiency, due to receive a stem cell transplant. The source was PBMCs, collected before TCRalphabeta/CD19-depleted stem cell transplant. CDR3 sequence reads: CASSVRARHGCYNERFF. As DNA, the CDR3 is TGTGCCAGCAGTGTTCGGGCACGACATGGTTGTTACAATGAGCGGTTCTTC.